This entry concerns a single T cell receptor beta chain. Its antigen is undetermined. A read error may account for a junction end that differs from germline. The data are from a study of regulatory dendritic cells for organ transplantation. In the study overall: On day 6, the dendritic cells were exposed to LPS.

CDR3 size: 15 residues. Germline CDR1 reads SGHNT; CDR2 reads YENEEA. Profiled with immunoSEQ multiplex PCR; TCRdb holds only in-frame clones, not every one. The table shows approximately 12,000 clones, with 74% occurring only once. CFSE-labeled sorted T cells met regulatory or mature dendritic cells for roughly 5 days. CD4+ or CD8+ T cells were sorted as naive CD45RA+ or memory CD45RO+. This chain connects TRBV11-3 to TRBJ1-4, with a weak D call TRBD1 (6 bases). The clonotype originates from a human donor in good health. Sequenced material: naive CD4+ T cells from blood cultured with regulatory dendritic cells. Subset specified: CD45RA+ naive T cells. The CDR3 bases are TGTGCCAGCAGCTTAGGGGGGACAACAAATGAAAAACTGTTTTTT. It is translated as CASSLGGTTNEKLFF.